What follows are 19 T cell receptor beta chains derived from one specimen sequenced in a study of T-cell reconstitution after alpha-beta-depleted transplantation in children. This sample's TCRbeta library carried unique molecular identifier barcodes. In TCRdb, the PCR reads were re-called with MiXCR into one record per CDR3 protein. The data contain 100,000 or so distinct CDR3 sequences, roughly 15% of them singletons. The sample was PBMCs, mostly from graft donor cells, taken 180 days after TCRalphabeta/CD19-depleted stem cell transplant. These receptors were collected from a male patient aged 2-9 years who had a stem cell transplant for acute lymphoblastic leukemia, so the T cells may come from the graft donor.

This clonotype has ten or more counts. J is TRBJ2-1 and V is TRBV6-2 or TRBV6-3, with TRBD2 matching over 7 bases. The CDR3 is 15 residues long. V trimming: 3 bases; J trimming: 3 bases; junction bases outside the gene matches: 5. The germline gives CDR1 MNHEY, CDR2 SVGEGT. The CDR3 nucleotides read TGTGCCAGCAGTTATCGGGGGGACGACTACAATGAGCAGTTCTTC. Translation: CASSYRGDDYNEQFF.

The genes are TRBV5-1 and TRBJ2-3; D possibly corresponds to TRBD2 (6 bases). The V gene's germline CDR1 is SGHRS and CDR2 YFSETQ. The CDR3 is 15 residues long. The V end was cut by 1 base, the J end by 1 base, with 10 bases between. This CDR3 reads CASSLFSGGTDTQYF. The CDR3 bases are TGCGCCAGCAGCTTGTTTTCGGGAGGCACAGATACGCAGTATTTT.

The chain uses TRBV27 and TRBJ2-2; D gene ambiguous. Trimming pared 2 bases from V and 7 bases from J, leaving 8 bases between. Looked up from germline, CDR1 is MNHEY and CDR2 is SMNVEV (reference sequence). The CDR3 length is 13 residues. The CDR3 region has the DNA TGTGCCAGCAGTTTAGTCCCGGGCGGGGAGCTGTTTTTT. As protein: CASSLVPGGELFF.

The V gene is TRBV2, the J gene TRBJ2-3, with D unclear. The CDR3 is 14 residues long. CDR1 SNHLY and CDR2 FYNNEI come from the germline V gene. Trimming took 4 bases from V and 5 from J, leaving 13 bases between them. The CDR3 protein is CASSVLGFGDTQYF. The CDR3 DNA reads as TGTGCCAGCAGTGTCTTAGGTTTTGGAGATACGCAGTATTTT.

This clonotype was seen only a few times. The rearrangement joins TRBV29-1 to TRBJ2-7; D is perhaps TRBD1 (5 bases). V dropped 7 bases and J dropped 3 bases, with 13 bases sitting between them. This CDR3 is 12 amino acids long. The germline gives CDR1 SQVTM, CDR2 ANQGSEA. The CDR3 region is CSAARVGYEQYF. DNA for the CDR3: TGCAGCGCTGCCAGGGTGGGCTACGAGCAGTACTTC.

CDR3 protein: CAFLMANVLTF. The CDR3 bases are TGTGCCTTCCTCATGGCCAACGTCCTGACTTTC. The rearrangement links TRBV25-1 to TRBJ2-6; D remains unclear. V was trimmed by 11 bases and J by 6 bases, leaving 8 bases between them. The CDR3 extends over 11 amino acids. Germline loops: CDR1 MGHDK, CDR2 SYGVNS.

This clonotype was picked up many times. Here the CDR3 reads CASSLVSGAEAFF. The CDR3 DNA is TGTGCCAGCAGTTTAGTGTCAGGGGCTGAAGCTTTCTTT. The chain is built from TRBV12-3 or TRBV12-4 and TRBJ1-1; D possibly corresponds to TRBD1 (6 bases). Trimming removed 1 base from V and 6 bases from J, with 9 bases in between. The CDR3 length is 13 residues.

The V call is TRBV6-1, the J call TRBJ1-2; tentatively, D is TRBD1 (5 bases). Trimming removed 5 bases at V and 3 bases at J, with 16 bases between. CDR1 is MNHNS and CDR2 is SASEGT in the germline V gene. This CDR3 has 15 residues. The DNA of the CDR3 is TGTGCCAGCAGTACCCGGGACCCCGGCGACTATGGCTACACCTTC. Translation: CASSTRDPGDYGYTF.

This clonotype was counted a single time. The chain links TRBV18 to TRBJ1-1; D remains unclear. The germline CDR1 and CDR2 sequences are KGHSH and LQKENI. The CDR3 contains 13 residues. V gave up 6 bases and J gave up 2 bases, with 10 bases separating them. CDR3 residues: CASSTDANTEAFF. For the CDR3, the DNA is TGTGCCAGCTCGACGGACGCCAACACTGAAGCTTTCTTT.

This sequence joins TRBV6-2 or TRBV6-3 and TRBJ1-1, with 7 bases fitting TRBD1. The CDR3 runs 18 residues. With V trimmed by 2 bases and J by 5 bases, 17 bases remained unmatched. Germline assignment: CDR1 MNHEY and CDR2 SVGEGT. The CDR3 sequence: CASSYLGQSINLWTEAFF. CDR3 DNA sequence: TGTGCCAGCAGTTACCTGGGACAGAGCATTAATCTGTGGACTGAAGCTTTCTTT.

This clonotype was observed a few times. The chain joins TRBV5-1 to TRBJ1-1; the D is unclear. The V gene lost 1 base and the J gene lost 1 base, with 5 bases spanning the gap. The CDR3 loop spans 13 amino acids. The germline V gene has CDR1 SGHRS and CDR2 YFSETQ. In DNA form, the CDR3 reads TGCGCCAGCAGCTTGTCCGAGAACACTGAAGCTTTCTTT. Residues: CASSLSENTEAFF. The full variable domain, completed using reference TRBV5-1 and TRBJ1-1, is KAGVTQTPRYLIKTRGQQVTLSCSPISGHRSVSWYQQTPGQGLQFLFEYFSETQRNKGNFPGRFSGRQFSNSRSEMNVSTLELGDSALYLCASSLSENTEAFFGQGTRLTVV.

J is TRBJ2-7 and V is TRBV6-1; D may correspond to TRBD1 or TRBD2 (5 bases each). Trimming cost V 6 bases and J 2 bases, with 17 bases left between them. The CDR3 consists of 15 residues. Per the germline V gene, CDR1 is MNHNS and CDR2 is SASEGT. The CDR3 sequence: CASSTGTPWAYEQYF. CDR3 nucleotide sequence: TGTGCCAGCAGCACCGGGACCCCCTGGGCCTACGAGCAGTACTTC.

The chain uses TRBV20-1 and TRBJ2-7, with 7 bases matching TRBD2. The CDR3 spans 16 residues. Germline assignment: CDR1 DFQATT and CDR2 SNEGSKA (reference sequence). V was clipped by 5 bases and J by 5 bases; unmatched bases: 18. Here the CDR3 DNA reads TGCAGTGCTTCGCCCCGGAGGGTTGGGGGGGTTAACGAGCAGTACTTC. As protein: CSASPRRVGGVNEQYF.

This clonotype was seen a handful of times. This chain joins TRBV3-1 and TRBJ1-4, with unresolved D. Trimming took off 0 bases at V and 6 bases at J, with 14 bases between the two ends. In germline, CDR1 is LGHDT, CDR2 YNNKEL (reference sequence). The CDR3 length is 16 residues. The CDR3 spells CASSQDINPGYEKLFF. The CDR3 DNA is TGTGCCAGCAGCCAAGATATCAACCCCGGTTATGAAAAACTGTTTTTT.

The chain combines TRBV27 with TRBJ2-6; D remains unclear. V shed 6 bases and J shed 0 bases, with 9 bases lying between them. The CDR3 is 15 amino acids. Germline V lookup: CDR1 MNHEY, CDR2 SMNVEV (reference sequence). CDR3 bases: TGTGCCAGCAGCCGGTGGGGCTCTGGGGCCAACGTCCTGACTTTC. This encodes CASSRWGSGANVLTF.

This clonotype was seen more than once but under ten times. V is TRBV7-2 and J is TRBJ2-5; no clear D. This CDR3 has 16 amino acids. From germline, CDR1 is SGHTA and CDR2 FQGNSA. Deletions cut 5 bases from V and 4 bases from J, with 20 bases between. CDR3 DNA sequence: TGTGCCAGCAGCCCCCTCGGGCTAGAGGCATCAGAGACCCAGTACTTC. Its translation: CASSPLGLEASETQYF. The variable domain in full, with the rest retrieved from reference TRBV7-2 and TRBJ2-5, is GAGVSQSPSNKVTEKGKDVELRCDPISGHTALYWYRQSLGQGLEFLIYFQGNSAPDKSGLPSDRFSAERTGGSVSTLTIQRTQQEDSAVYLCASSPLGLEASETQYFGPGTRLLVL.

This clonotype has more than one count but fewer than ten. The chain carries TRBV12-3 or TRBV12-4 and TRBJ1-1, with a weak D call TRBD1 (5 bases). V was trimmed by 6 bases and J by 11 bases, leaving 16 bases between them. CDR3 length equals 12 residues. The CDR3 nucleotides are TGTGCCAGCAGCCCCCGGGACCTTCGGGCTTTCTTT. As protein: CASSPRDLRAFF.

This clonotype appeared many times. The chain recombines TRBV7-2 with TRBJ2-7, with D tentatively TRBD2 (7 bases). This CDR3 spans 14 amino acids. Looked up from germline, CDR1 is SGHTA and CDR2 is FQGNSA. V was shortened by 2 bases and J by 5 bases, with 13 bases between the two germline ends. Here the CDR3 reads CASSLWGGANEQYF. Written as DNA, the CDR3 is TGTGCCAGCAGCTTATGGGGGGGGGCAAACGAGCAGTACTTC.

V usage is TRBV20-1 and J usage is TRBJ2-3; D perhaps matches TRBD1 (6 bases). Between the trimmed V and J ends, which lost 1 base and 4 bases, there was a span of 15 bases. Germline CDR1 reads DFQATT; CDR2 reads SNEGSKA (reference sequence). The CDR3 covers 15 residues. CDR3 DNA: TGCAGTGCTAGAGGGTACAGGGCATTCGCAGATACGCAGTATTTT. Translation: CSARGYRAFADTQYF.